This passage covers 16 T cell receptor beta chains from one sample sequenced in a study of radiation and T cells in renal cell carcinoma. Time point given: blood 2 weeks post-SBRT. Indicated treatment: 15 Gy SBRT to primary tumor, nephrectomy 4 weeks later. This table comes from immunoSEQ multiplex PCR, and its TCRdb copy is limited to in-frame clones, with some not included. Of 150,000 or so clones listed, roughly 86% were seen once; the top ten hold about an eighth. Sequenced material: blood, taken from a patient whose treatment included radiotherapy and nephrectomy. These TCRs come from a woman between 50 and 59 years old with renal cell carcinoma.

The chain carries TRBV6-1 and TRBJ2-7, with D maybe TRBD1 (5 bases). The V gene's germline CDR1 is MNHNS and CDR2 SASEGT. With 7 bases removed from V and 2 bases from J, the gap between germline ends came to 12 bases. The CDR3 totals 13 residues. CDR3 protein: CASIAGSPYEQYF. DNA for the CDR3: TGTGCCAGCATAGCAGGGTCTCCCTACGAGCAGTACTTC.

The chain uses TRBV5-1 and TRBJ1-2, with D uncertain. From germline, CDR1 is SGHRS and CDR2 YFSETQ. This CDR3 is 16 amino acids long. V lost 4 bases and J 0 bases, leaving 16 bases between the germline ends. CDR3: CASSPRISEANYGYTF. CDR3 in DNA: TGCGCCAGCAGCCCGAGGATTAGTGAAGCTAACTATGGCTACACCTTC.

The gene calls are TRBV7-9 and TRBJ2-7, with 10 positions matching TRBD1. The CDR3 runs to 15 residues. Per the germline V gene, CDR1 is SEHNR and CDR2 is FQNEAQ (reference sequence). Trimming removed 5 bases from V and 1 base from J; junction bases left unmatched: 5. This CDR3 reads CASSPRGQGSYEQYF. DNA for the CDR3: TGTGCCAGCAGCCCACGGGGACAGGGGTCCTACGAGCAGTACTTC.

The J gene is TRBJ1-1, the V gene TRBV5-1; D is possibly TRBD1 (5 bases). The germline V and J ends were trimmed by 4 bases and 3 bases, with 10 bases remaining between them. The CDR3 extends over 13 amino acids. The germline V gene encodes CDR1 SGHRS and CDR2 YFSETQ. CDR3 in amino acids: CASSPTADTEAFF. Here the CDR3 DNA reads TGCGCCAGCAGCCCGACAGCGGACACTGAAGCTTTCTTT.

The chain combines TRBV6-1 with TRBJ1-2; 12 nucleotides align to TRBD1. CDR3 length equals 15 residues. From germline, CDR1 is MNHNS and CDR2 SASEGT. V shed 1 base, J shed 7 bases, and the junction held 4 bases outside the gene matches. This chain's CDR3 is CASSEVGQGALGYTF. The CDR3 DNA reads TGTGCCAGCAGTGAAGTGGGACAGGGGGCGCTTGGCTACACCTTC.

The table lists this clone with a count of one. V is TRBV21-1 and J is TRBJ1-2; the D call of TRBD1 is as the table states it, not checked on the DNA. TRBV21-1 is flagged as a pseudogene. This CDR3 comprises 16 residues. The CDR3 region is CASRLYSGGQGYGYTF. CDR3 DNA sequence: TGTGCCAGCAGGCTTTATTCTGGGGGACAGGGCTATGGCTACACCTTC.

The rearrangement uses TRBV2 and TRBJ2-1, with D hard to call. CDR3 length: 10 residues. CDR1 is SNHLY, CDR2 FYNNEI, per germline. Trimming pared 4 bases from V and 6 bases from J, leaving 1 base between. This CDR3 reads CASSVNEQFF. CDR3 sequence (DNA): TGTGCCAGCAGTGTCAATGAGCAGTTCTTC.

DNA for the CDR3: TGTGCCAGCAGCTTAGAGCCGGTGTACGGGGGGCAGTACTTC. As protein: CASSLEPVYGGQYF. The chain carries TRBV11-2 and TRBJ2-7; D may be TRBD2 (6 bases). Germline lookup yields CDR1 SGHAT and CDR2 FQNNGV. Trimming took off 0 bases at V and 9 bases at J, with 15 bases between the two ends. The CDR3 runs to 14 residues.

This clone was seen only once. This chain uses TRBV4-3 with TRBJ1-3; D is unresolved. Per germline, CDR1 LGHNA and CDR2 YSLEER. Trimming shortened V by 3 bases and J by 4 bases, and 16 bases separated the two germline ends. The CDR3 has 16 residues. As DNA, the CDR3 is TGCGCCAGCAGCCAGCTACCGGGATCCTGGGGAAACACCATATATTTT. Protein: CASSQLPGSWGNTIYF.

The chain employs TRBV6-1 and TRBJ1-2; TRBD1 aligns across 8 bases. Germline assignment: CDR1 MNHNS and CDR2 SASEGT. The trim removed 6 bases at V and 5 bases at J, leaving 8 bases unmatched. This CDR3 has 14 amino acids. This CDR3 is CASSPGQEGYGYTF. The CDR3, as DNA: TGTGCCAGCAGCCCGGGACAGGAAGGATATGGCTACACCTTC.

The V and J genes are TRBV5-1 and TRBJ2-3; 14 bases match TRBD2. The CDR3 covers 17 residues. Germline V lookup: CDR1 SGHRS, CDR2 YFSETQ. V lost 5 bases, J lost 3 bases, and 8 bases stayed unmatched. CDR3 nucleotide sequence: TGCGCCAGCAGACCGACTAGCGGGGGGGCCGGGACAGATACGCAGTATTTT. Encoded protein: CASRPTSGGAGTDTQYF. The full variable domain, with the rest looked up from reference TRBV5-1 and TRBJ2-3, is KAGVTQTPRYLIKTRGQQVTLSCSPISGHRSVSWYQQTPGQGLQFLFEYFSETQRNKGNFPGRFSGRQFSNSRSEMNVSTLELGDSALYLCASRPTSGGAGTDTQYFGPGTRLTVL.

The chain combines TRBV5-1 with TRBJ2-2, with 7 bases that match TRBD1. CDR3 size: 17 residues. Germline V gene sequence: CDR1 SGHRS, CDR2 YFSETQ. The trim removed 4 bases at V and 1 base at J, leaving 10 bases unmatched. CDR3 amino acids: CASSPKTGIGNTGELFF. The CDR3 bases are TGCGCCAGCAGCCCAAAGACAGGGATTGGGAACACCGGGGAGCTGTTTTTT.

The genes are TRBV29-1 and TRBJ1-3; 8 nucleotides match TRBD1. The CDR3 runs 13 residues. Germline V gene data show CDR1 as SQVTM and CDR2 as ANQGSEA. After removal of 5 bases from V and 1 base from J, the junction contained 1 base not matched to a gene. The DNA of the CDR3 is TGCAGCGTTTACAGGGGGTCTGGAAACACCATATATTTT. Translating gives CSVYRGSGNTIYF.

The chain combines TRBV6-1 with TRBJ2-6; no definite D call. Germline V gene lookup returns CDR1 MNHNS and CDR2 SASEGT. V lost 6 bases to trimming and J lost 4 bases, with 7 bases between them. The CDR3 consists of 13 residues. CDR3 nucleotide sequence: TGTGCCAGCAGGGGCCCCGGGGCCAACGTCCTGACTTTC. Translation gives CASRGPGANVLTF.

The chain combines TRBV14 with TRBJ1-2; no clear D. This CDR3 contains 15 residues. Germline loops: CDR1 SGHDN, CDR2 FVKESK. With 1 base removed from V and 3 bases from J, the gap between germline ends came to 12 bases. CDR3 sequence: CASSQALAGDYGYTF. The CDR3 DNA follows: TGTGCCAGCAGCCAAGCGTTGGCAGGTGACTATGGCTACACCTTC.

The V gene is TRBV4-1, the J gene TRBJ2-3; 10 bases map to TRBD1. In germline, CDR1 is MGHRA, CDR2 YSYEKL. V lost 3 bases and J lost 3; bases outside the gene matches: 6. This CDR3 is built from 16 residues. DNA of the CDR3: TGCGCCAGCAGCCAGCAGACAGGGGGCGTTACAGATACGCAGTATTTT. This codes for CASSQQTGGVTDTQYF.